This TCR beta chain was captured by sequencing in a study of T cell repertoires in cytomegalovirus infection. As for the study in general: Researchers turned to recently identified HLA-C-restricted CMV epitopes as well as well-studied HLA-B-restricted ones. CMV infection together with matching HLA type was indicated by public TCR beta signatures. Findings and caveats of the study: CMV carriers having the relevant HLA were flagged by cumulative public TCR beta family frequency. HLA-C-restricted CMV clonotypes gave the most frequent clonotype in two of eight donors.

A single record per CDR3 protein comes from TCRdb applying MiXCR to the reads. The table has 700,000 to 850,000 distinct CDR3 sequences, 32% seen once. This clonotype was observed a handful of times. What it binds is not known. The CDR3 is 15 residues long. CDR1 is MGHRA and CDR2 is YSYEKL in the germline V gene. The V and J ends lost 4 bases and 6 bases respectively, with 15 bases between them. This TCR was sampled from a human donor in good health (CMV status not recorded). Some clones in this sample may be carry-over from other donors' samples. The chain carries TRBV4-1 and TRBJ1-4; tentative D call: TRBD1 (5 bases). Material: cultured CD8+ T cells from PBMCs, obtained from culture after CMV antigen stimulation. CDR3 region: CASSPPGDRYEKLFF. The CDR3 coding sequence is TGCGCCAGCAGCCCCCCGGGGGATAGGTATGAAAAACTGTTTTTT.